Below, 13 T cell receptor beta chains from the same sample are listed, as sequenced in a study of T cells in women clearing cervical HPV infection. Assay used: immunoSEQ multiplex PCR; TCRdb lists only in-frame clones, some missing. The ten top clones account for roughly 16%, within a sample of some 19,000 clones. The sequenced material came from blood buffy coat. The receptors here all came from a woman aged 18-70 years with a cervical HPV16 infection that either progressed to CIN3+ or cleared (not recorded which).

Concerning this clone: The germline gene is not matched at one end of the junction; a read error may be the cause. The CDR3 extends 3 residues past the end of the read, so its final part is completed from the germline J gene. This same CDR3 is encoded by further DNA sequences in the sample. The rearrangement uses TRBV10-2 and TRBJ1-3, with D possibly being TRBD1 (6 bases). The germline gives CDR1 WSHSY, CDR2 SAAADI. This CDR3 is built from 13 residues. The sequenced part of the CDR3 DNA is TGCGCCAGCAGTCCAGGGGCGGGAAACACA. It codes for CASSPGAGNT. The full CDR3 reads CASSPGAGNTIYF.

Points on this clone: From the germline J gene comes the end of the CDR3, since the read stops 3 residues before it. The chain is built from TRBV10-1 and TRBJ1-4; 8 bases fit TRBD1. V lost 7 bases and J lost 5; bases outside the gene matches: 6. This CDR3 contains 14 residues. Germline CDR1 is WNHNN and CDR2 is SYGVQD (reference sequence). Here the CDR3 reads CASTPTGENEKLFF. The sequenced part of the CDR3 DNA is TGCGCCAGCACTCCGACAGGGGAAAATGAAAAA.

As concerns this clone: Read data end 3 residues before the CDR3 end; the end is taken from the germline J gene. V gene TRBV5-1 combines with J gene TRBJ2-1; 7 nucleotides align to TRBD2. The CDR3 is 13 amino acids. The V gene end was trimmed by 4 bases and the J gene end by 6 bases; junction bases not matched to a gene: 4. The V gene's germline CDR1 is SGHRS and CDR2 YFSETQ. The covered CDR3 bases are TGCGCCAGCAGCGCCGGGACTACCAATGAG. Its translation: CASSAGTTNE. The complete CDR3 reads CASSAGTTNEQFF.

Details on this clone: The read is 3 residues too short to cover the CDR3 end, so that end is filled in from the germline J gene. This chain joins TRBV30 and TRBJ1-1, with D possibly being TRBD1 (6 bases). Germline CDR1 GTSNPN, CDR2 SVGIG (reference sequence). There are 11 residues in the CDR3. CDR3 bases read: TGTGCCTGGATCCGTACAGGGCGA. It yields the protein CAWIRTGR. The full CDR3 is CAWIRTGRAFF.

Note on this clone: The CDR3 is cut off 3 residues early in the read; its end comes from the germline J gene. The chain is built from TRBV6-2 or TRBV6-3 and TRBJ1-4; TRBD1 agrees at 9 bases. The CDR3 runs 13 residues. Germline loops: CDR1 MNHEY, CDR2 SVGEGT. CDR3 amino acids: CASSWTGDSPLFF. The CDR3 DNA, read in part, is TGTGCCAGCAGCTGGACAGGGGATTCACCA.

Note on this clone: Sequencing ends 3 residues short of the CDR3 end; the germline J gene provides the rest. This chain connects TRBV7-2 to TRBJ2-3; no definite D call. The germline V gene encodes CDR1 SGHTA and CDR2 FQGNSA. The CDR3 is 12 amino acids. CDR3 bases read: TGTGCCAGCAGCTCCCCCGCGAAGACG. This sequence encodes CASSSPAKT. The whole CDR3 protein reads CASSSPAKTQYF.

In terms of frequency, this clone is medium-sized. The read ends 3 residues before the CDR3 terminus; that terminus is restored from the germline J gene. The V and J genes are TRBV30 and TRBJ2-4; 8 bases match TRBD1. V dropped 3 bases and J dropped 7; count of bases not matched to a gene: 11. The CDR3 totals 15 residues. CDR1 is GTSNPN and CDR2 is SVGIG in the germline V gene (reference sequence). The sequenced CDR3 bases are TGTGCCTGGAGAACAGGGGGGACAAGTTTCAACATT. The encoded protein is CAWRTGGTSFNI. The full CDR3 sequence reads CAWRTGGTSFNIQYF.

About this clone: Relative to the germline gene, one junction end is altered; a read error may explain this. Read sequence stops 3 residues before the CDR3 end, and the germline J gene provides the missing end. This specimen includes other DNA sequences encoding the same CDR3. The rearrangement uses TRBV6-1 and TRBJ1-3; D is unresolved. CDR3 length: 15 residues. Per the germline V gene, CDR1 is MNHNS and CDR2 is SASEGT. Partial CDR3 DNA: TGTGCCAGCAGTGAACAGGTTCTCTCTGGAAACACG. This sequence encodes CASSEQVLSGNT. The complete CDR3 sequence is CASSEQVLSGNTIYF.

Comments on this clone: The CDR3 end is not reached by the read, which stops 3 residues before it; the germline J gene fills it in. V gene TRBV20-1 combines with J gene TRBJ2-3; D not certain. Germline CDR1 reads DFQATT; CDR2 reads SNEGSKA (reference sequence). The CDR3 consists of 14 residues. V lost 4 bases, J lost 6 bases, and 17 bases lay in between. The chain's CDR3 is CSATPIDIVDTQYF. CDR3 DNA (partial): TGCAGTGCTACCCCGATTGACATTGTTGATACG.

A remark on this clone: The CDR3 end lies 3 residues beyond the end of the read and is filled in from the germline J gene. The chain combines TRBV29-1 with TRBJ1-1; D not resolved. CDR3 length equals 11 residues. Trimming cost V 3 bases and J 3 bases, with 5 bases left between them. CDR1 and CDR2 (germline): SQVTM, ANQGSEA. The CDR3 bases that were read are TGCAGCGTTGAGAGGTACACTGAA. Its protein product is CSVERYTE. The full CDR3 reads CSVERYTEAFF.

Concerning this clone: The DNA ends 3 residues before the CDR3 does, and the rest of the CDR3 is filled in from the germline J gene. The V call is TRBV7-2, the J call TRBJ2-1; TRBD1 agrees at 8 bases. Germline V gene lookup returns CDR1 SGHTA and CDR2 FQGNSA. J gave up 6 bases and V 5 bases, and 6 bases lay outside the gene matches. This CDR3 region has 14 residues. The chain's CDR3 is CASSPRTGFNEQFF. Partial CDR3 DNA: TGTGCCAGCAGCCCGAGGACAGGGTTCAATGAG.

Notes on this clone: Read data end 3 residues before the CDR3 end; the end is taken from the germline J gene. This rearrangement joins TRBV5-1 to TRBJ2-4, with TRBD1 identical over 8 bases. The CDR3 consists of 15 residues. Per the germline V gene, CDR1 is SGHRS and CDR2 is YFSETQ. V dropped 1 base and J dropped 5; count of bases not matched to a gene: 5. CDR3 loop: CASSLMTGVENIQYF. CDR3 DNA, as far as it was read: TGCGCCAGCAGCTTGATGACAGGGGTAGAAAACATT.

The sequenced part of the CDR3 DNA is TGTGCCAGCAGTGGGCAGGGGTCTCGGGCCAACGTG. Encoded protein: CASSGQGSRANV. The CDR3 as a whole reads CASSGQGSRANVLFF. The gene calls are TRBV2 and TRBJ2-2; the D gene is possibly TRBD1 (6 bases). The sequenced fragment ends 3 residues before the CDR3 boundary, so the rest is inferred from the germline J gene. The CDR3 is 15 residues long. Germline lookup yields CDR1 SNHLY and CDR2 FYNNEI.